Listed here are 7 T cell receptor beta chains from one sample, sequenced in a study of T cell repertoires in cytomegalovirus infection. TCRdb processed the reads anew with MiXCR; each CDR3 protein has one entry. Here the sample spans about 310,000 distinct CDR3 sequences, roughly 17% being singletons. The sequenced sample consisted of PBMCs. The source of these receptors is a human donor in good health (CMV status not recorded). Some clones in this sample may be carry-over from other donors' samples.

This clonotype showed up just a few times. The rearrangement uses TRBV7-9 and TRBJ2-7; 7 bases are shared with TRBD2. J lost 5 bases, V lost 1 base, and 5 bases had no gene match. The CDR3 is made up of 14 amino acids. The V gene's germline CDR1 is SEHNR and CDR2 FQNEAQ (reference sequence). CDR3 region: CASSLEFGGDEQYF. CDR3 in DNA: TGTGCCAGCAGCTTAGAATTTGGGGGGGACGAGCAGTACTTC.

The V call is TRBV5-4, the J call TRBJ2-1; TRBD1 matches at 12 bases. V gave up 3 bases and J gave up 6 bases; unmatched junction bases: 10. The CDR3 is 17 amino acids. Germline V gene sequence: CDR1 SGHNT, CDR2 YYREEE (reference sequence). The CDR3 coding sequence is TGTGCCAGCAGCTCCGGGACAGGGGGCCAGAAATCCAATGAGCAGTTCTTC. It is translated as CASSSGTGGQKSNEQFF.

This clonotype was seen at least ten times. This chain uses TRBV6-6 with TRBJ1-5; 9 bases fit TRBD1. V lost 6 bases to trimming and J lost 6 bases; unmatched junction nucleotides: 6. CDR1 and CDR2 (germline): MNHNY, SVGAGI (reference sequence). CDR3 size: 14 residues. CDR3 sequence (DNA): TGTGCCAGCAGCGAACAGGGGGCAAGTCAGCCCCAGCATTTT. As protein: CASSEQGASQPQHF.

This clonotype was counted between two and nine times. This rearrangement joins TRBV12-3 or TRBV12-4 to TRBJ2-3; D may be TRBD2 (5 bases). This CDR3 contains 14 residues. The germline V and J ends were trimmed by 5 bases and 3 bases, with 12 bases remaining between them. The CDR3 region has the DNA TGTGCCAGCAGTACACCCGGGGTTACAGATACGCAGTATTTT. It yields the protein CASSTPGVTDTQYF.

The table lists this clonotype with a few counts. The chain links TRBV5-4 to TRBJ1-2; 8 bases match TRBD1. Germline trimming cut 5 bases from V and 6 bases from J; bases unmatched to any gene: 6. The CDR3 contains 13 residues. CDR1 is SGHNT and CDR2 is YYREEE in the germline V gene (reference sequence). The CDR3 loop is CASSVQGVNGYTF. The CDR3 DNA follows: TGTGCCAGCAGTGTACAGGGGGTTAATGGCTACACCTTC.

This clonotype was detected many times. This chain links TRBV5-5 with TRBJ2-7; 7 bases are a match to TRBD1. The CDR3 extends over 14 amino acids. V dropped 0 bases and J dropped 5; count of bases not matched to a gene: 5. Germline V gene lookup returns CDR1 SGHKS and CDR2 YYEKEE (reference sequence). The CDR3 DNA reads TGTGCCAGCAGCTTGGTCACAGGGGAACACGAGCAGTACTTC. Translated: CASSLVTGEHEQYF.

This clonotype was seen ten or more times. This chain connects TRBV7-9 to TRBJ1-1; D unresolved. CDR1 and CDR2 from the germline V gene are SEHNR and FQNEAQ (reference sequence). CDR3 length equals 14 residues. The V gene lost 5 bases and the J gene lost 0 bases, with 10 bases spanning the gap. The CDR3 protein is CASSIGTLNTEAFF. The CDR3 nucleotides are TGTGCCAGCAGCATTGGAACTCTGAACACTGAAGCTTTCTTT.